This T cell receptor (beta chain) appears in the sequencing data of a study of blood T cell repertoires in COVID-19. On the study more broadly: The United States, Italy and Spain supplied acute and convalescent COVID-19 samples.

The CDR3 covers 15 residues. Trimming stripped 6 bases from V and 4 bases from J, with 19 bases between. Germline CDR1 SNHLY, CDR2 FYNNEI. As originally analysed: The authors estimated nucleated cell counts from reference gene primer amplification. Clones were sequenced by immunoSEQ multiplex PCR, and TCRdb holds only the in-frame ones, with some missing. That table is the source of V, J and clone size, and D and trimming were worked out from the DNA. The sample includes tens of thousands of clones, about 89% of them seen just once. Material: peripheral blood. This TCR was recovered from a man over 45 with active COVID-19. The chain combines TRBV2 with TRBJ2-7, with D tentatively TRBD1 (5 bases). The CDR3 sequence: CASRAGWASSYEQYF. Written as DNA, the CDR3 is TGTGCCAGCAGGGCAGGGTGGGCCTCATCTTACGAGCAGTACTTC.